What follows are 8 T cell receptor beta chains derived from one specimen sequenced in a study of cytomegalovirus exposure and HLA in healthy donors. Primers for the PCR totalled 60 Vbeta and 13 Jbeta. The assay was immunoSEQ multiplex PCR, and TCRdb's table has in-frame clones only and misses some. The data contain about 160,000 clones, 65% to 85% of them singletons. Sequences were obtained from PBMCs. These receptor sequences come from a male donor in good health and CMV-seropositive.

There are a few counts of this clone. The chain couples TRBV9 to TRBJ1-5; 8 nucleotides match TRBD1. J lost 2 bases, V lost 3 bases, and 1 base had no gene match. Germline lookup yields CDR1 SGDLS and CDR2 YYNGEE. This CDR3 contains 14 residues. The CDR3 region is CASSADRGNQPQHF. In DNA, the CDR3 is TGTGCCAGCAGCGCGGACAGGGGCAATCAGCCCCAGCATTTT.

This clone was detected a few times. This chain uses TRBV7-9 with TRBJ1-4; 10 bases are shared with TRBD1. V trimming: 5 bases; J trimming: 7 bases; junction bases outside the gene matches: 10. Germline loops: CDR1 SEHNR, CDR2 FQNEAQ (reference sequence). This CDR3 has 16 residues. CDR3 sequence (DNA): TGTGCCAGCAGCCACCATGAGACAGGGGGCGGTGAAAAACTGTTTTTT. The encoded protein is CASSHHETGGGEKLFF.

The gene calls are TRBV19 and TRBJ2-1, with no clear D. This CDR3 contains 13 residues. Germline V gene lookup returns CDR1 LNHDA and CDR2 SQIVND (reference sequence). Trimming shortened V by 4 bases and J by 10 bases, and 14 bases separated the two germline ends. The CDR3 region has the DNA TGTGCCAGTAGTAGACGTTCCAGCGAAGAGCAGTTCTTC. This translates into CASSRRSSEEQFF.

In its sample, this clone was seen once. The genes are TRBV4-3 and TRBJ2-2; D is unclear. CDR3 size: 16 residues. CDR1 LGHNA and CDR2 YSLEER come from the germline V gene. The V end was cut by 0 bases, the J end by 4 bases, with 12 bases between. The CDR3 DNA is TGCGCCAGCAGCCAAGATAGGTGGGCCTTCACCGGGGAGCTGTTTTTT. Translation: CASSQDRWAFTGELFF.

This chain joins TRBV7-8 and TRBJ2-7, with 8 positions matching TRBD1. V dropped 8 bases and J dropped 2; count of bases not matched to a gene: 5. The CDR3 sequence is 13 residues long. The V gene's germline CDR1 is SGHVS and CDR2 FQNEAQ. The CDR3 loop is CASAGQAAYEQYF. CDR3 DNA: TGTGCCAGCGCGGGACAGGCGGCCTACGAGCAGTACTTC.

The chain employs TRBV6-5 and TRBJ1-2, with a tentative D call TRBD1 (5 bases). CDR1 is MNHEY and CDR2 is SVGAGI in the germline V gene. CDR3 length equals 16 residues. V shed 1 base and J shed 8 bases, with 20 bases lying between them. CDR3 in amino acids: CASSYLNVGGAYGYTF. The CDR3 DNA sequence: TGTGCCAGCAGTTACTTAAATGTCGGTGGGGCATACGGCTACACCTTC.

The chain recombines TRBV5-1 with TRBJ1-1; D unclear. V was trimmed by 8 bases and J by 2 bases, leaving 10 bases between them. The CDR3 runs 12 residues. CDR1 and CDR2 from the germline V gene are SGHRS and YFSETQ. CDR3 in DNA: TGCGCCAGTGGGGAGGCAAACACTGAAGCTTTCTTT. It codes for CASGEANTEAFF.

The gene calls are TRBV19 and TRBJ2-6; D is possibly TRBD1 (5 bases). Germline CDR1 and CDR2: LNHDA and SQIVND (reference sequence). V lost 0 bases and J lost 0, with 12 bases in between. This CDR3 has 18 residues. The CDR3 bases are TGTGCCAGTAGTATAGATCTAAGACAGCGCTCTGGGGCCAACGTCCTGACTTTC. Translation gives CASSIDLRQRSGANVLTF.